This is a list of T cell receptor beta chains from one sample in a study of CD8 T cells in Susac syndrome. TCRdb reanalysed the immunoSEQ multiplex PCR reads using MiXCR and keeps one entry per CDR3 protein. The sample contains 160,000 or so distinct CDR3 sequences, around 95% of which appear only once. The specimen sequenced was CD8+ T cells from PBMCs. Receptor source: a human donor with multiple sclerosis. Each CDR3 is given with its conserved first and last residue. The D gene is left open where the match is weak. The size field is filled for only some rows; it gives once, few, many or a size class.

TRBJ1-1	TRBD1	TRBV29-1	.	TGCAGCGCCCACGACAGGGGCACTGAAGCTTTCTTT	CSAHDRGTEAFF
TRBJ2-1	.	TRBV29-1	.	TGCAGCGTTGAGGGGGGTGAGGGATACAATGAGCAGTTCTTC	CSVEGGEGYNEQFF
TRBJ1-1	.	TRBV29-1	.	TGCAGCGTTGAGGGGGGGTATGGGAACACTGAAGCTTTCTTT	CSVEGGYGNTEAFF
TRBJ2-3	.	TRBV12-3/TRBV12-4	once	TGTGCCAGCGTTCGACCTGGATTGGATACGCAGTATTTT	CASVRPGLDTQYF
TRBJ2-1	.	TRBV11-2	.	TGTGCCAGCAGCCCGACTAGTTCTTCGTCCTACAATGAGCAGTTCTTC	CASSPTSSSSYNEQFF
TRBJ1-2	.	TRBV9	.	TGTGCCAGCAGCGTAGGCACAGACTACTATGGCTACACCTTC	CASSVGTDYYGYTF
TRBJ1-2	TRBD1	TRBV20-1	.	TGCAGTGCCACGGACAGGTCCTATGGCTACACCTTC	CSATDRSYGYTF
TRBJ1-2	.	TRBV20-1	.	TGCAGTGCTAGAGATGGGGGCACTGGCTACACCTTC	CSARDGGTGYTF
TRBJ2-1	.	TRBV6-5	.	TGTGCCAGCGGTCAGGGGGGCACCTACAATGAGCAGTTCTTC	CASGQGGTYNEQFF
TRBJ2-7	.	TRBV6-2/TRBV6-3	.	TGTGCCAGCAGTTCAATCTACGAGCAGTACTTC	CASSSIYEQYF
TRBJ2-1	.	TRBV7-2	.	TGTGCCACCCAGGGACAACCCCCCTCCTACAATGAGCAGTTCTTC	CATQGQPPSYNEQFF
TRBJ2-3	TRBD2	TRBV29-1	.	TGCAGCGTGCAAACTGTGTCGGGGGGGCAAGGAGATACGCAGTATTTT	CSVQTVSGGQGDTQYF
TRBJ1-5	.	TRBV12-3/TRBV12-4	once	TGTGCCAGCAGCCCAGGAAATCAGCCCCAGCATTTT	CASSPGNQPQHF
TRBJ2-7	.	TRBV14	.	TGTGCCAGCAGCCGGCTTGAGGAAGCGGGCGAGCAGTACTTC	CASSRLEEAGEQYF
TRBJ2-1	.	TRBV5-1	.	TGCGCCAGCAGCCTACGAGACTCTTCCCGCAATGAGCAGTTCTTC	CASSLRDSSRNEQFF
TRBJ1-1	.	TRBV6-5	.	TGTGCCAGCAGTTGGTCGGGGGGTGAAGCTTTCTTT	CASSWSGGEAFF
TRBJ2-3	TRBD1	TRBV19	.	TGTGCCAGTAGTATTGGACAGGGCGTCGCAGATACGCAGTATTTT	CASSIGQGVADTQYF
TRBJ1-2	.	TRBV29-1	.	TGCAGCGTCTTCGGAGGGTTGAGCGGCTACACCTTC	CSVFGGLSGYTF
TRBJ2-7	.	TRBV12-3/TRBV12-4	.	TGTGCCAGCAGTCCCGCAGGTGTCTCCTACGAGCAGTACTTC	CASSPAGVSYEQYF
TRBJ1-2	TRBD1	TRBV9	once	TGTGCCAGCAGCGTAGTGACAGGGGATGGCTACACCTTC	CASSVVTGDGYTF
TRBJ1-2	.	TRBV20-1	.	TGCAGTGCTAGAGGGCCGACGGACCACTATGGCTACACCTTC	CSARGPTDHYGYTF
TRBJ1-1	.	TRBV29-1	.	TGCAGCGCTCTGGACAGCCCGAACACTGAAGCTTTCTTT	CSALDSPNTEAFF
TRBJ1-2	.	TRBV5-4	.	TGTGCCAGCAGCGTGCTCGTCCAGTATGGCTACACCTTC	CASSVLVQYGYTF
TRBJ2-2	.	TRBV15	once	TGTGCCACCAGCAGGGATACTCGTTACACCGGGGAGCTGTTTTTT	CATSRDTRYTGELFF
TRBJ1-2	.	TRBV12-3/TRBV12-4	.	TGTGCCAGCAGTTTTGGGGTCCTAGATGGCTACACCTTC	CASSFGVLDGYTF
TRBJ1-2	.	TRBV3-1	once	TGTGCCAGCAGCCTAAGTGCGGACTATGGCTACACCTTC	CASSLSADYGYTF
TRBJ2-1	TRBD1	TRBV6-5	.	TGTGCCAGCAGTTTAACAGGGGGCTCGGGCAATGAGCAGTTCTTC	CASSLTGGSGNEQFF
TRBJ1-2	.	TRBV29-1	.	TGCAGCGTTGAGGAAGGGAGGAATGGCTACACCTTC	CSVEEGRNGYTF
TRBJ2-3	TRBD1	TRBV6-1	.	TGTGCCAGCAGCCCTAGCCGGGACAGCTACACAGATACGCAGTATTTT	CASSPSRDSYTDTQYF
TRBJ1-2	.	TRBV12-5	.	TGTGCTAGTGGTTCAGGGACGGCCCGAGCTAACTATGGCTACACCTTC	CASGSGTARANYGYTF
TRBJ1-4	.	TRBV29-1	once	TGCAGCGTTGGAAGCCGGGACACAACTAATGAAAAACTGTTTTTT	CSVGSRDTTNEKLFF
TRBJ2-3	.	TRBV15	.	TGTGCCACCAGCAGAGATCGGTCTGACACAGATACGCAGTATTTT	CATSRDRSDTDTQYF
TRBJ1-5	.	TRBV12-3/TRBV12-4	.	TGTGCCAGCACTCAACAGGGAAAGAGCAATCAGCCCCAGCATTTT	CASTQQGKSNQPQHF
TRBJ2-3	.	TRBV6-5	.	TGTGCCAGCAGTTACTCGACGCAGGACGTTACAGATACGCAGTATTTT	CASSYSTQDVTDTQYF
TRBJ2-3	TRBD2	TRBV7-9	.	TGTGCCAGCAGCTTAGAACTAGCGGGGACGAACACAGATACGCAGTATTTT	CASSLELAGTNTDTQYF
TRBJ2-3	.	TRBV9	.	TGTGCCAGCAGCGCCTTGCCGGGGTCAACAGATACGCAGTATTTT	CASSALPGSTDTQYF
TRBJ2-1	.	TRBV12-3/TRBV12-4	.	TGTGCCAGCAGTCCAGGAGACAGTTACAATGAGCAGTTCTTC	CASSPGDSYNEQFF
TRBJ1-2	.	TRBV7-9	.	TGTGCCAGCAGCTTAGGACCCAAGTTGCAGGGAAGAAAGAACTATGGCTACACCTTC	CASSLGPKLQGRKNYGYTF
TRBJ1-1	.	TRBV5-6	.	TGTGCCAGCAGCTTGACAGTCGACAACACTGAAGCTTTCTTT	CASSLTVDNTEAFF
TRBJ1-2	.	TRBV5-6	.	TGTGCCAGCAGCTTCCAGGGCGCTAACTATGGCTACACCTTC	CASSFQGANYGYTF
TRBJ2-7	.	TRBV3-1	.	TGTGCCAGCGGCACAGGTGGTAGAACCTACGAGCAGTACTTC	CASGTGGRTYEQYF
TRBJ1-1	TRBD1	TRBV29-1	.	TGCAGCGTAATGGGACAGCCGAACACTGAAGCTTTCTTT	CSVMGQPNTEAFF
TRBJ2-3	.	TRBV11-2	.	TGTGCCAGCAGCTTAGATGCAAGGGGAGATACGCAGTATTTT	CASSLDARGDTQYF
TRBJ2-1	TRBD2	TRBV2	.	TGTGCCAGCAGGGCACTAGCGGGGTGGGTCAATGAGCAGTTCTTC	CASRALAGWVNEQFF
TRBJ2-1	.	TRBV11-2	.	TGTGCCAGCAGCTTGTCCGGTGAGCAGTTCTTC	CASSLSGEQFF
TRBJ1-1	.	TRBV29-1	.	TGCAGCGTTGAAGCTCCGGACGGGGATGGAGCTTTCTTT	CSVEAPDGDGAFF